This T cell receptor beta chain is drawn from a study of CD8 T cells in ankylosing spondylitis. This clonotype turned up a few times. Its antigen remains unknown. TCRdb redid the calling of the 5' RACE reads with MiXCR, one entry per CDR3 protein. The table has 390,000 or so distinct CDR3 sequences, 20% to 25% seen once; the top ten hold 16%. Per the germline V gene, CDR1 is SQVTM and CDR2 is ANQGSEA. Trimming cost V 3 bases and J 5 bases, with 7 bases left between them. The CDR3 runs to 11 residues. Findings and limits, study-wide: Reports say disease-linked clones showed up significantly more in matched ankylosing spondylitis synovial fluid. A motif of 7 to 9 highly homologous TCR beta variants was seen as apparently characteristic of ankylosing spondylitis blood.

Sequencing input: blood, either unsorted or a sorted T cell fraction (not recorded which). This rearrangement joins TRBV29-1 to TRBJ2-5; no reliable D call. This sequence originates from a male donor with ankylosing spondylitis. This CDR3 reads CSVDPMETQYF. The CDR3 bases are TGCAGCGTTGACCCTATGGAGACCCAGTACTTC.